The sequence of this T cell receptor beta chain was determined in a study of T-cell reconstitution after alpha-beta-depleted transplantation in children. This clonotype has more than one count but fewer than ten. Construction of the TCRbeta library involved unique molecular identifiers. From the PCR reads, TCRdb called clonotypes with MiXCR, one entry per CDR3 protein. The data contain some 600,000 distinct CDR3 sequences, roughly 13% of them singletons. The germline V gene encodes CDR1 SEHNR and CDR2 FQNEAQ (reference sequence). Trimming pared 8 bases from V and 4 bases from J, leaving 17 bases between. CDR3 length equals 14 residues.

The sample in question was PBMCs, mostly from graft donor cells, obtained 360 days after TCRalphabeta/CD19-depleted stem cell transplant. This chain joins TRBV7-9 and TRBJ2-5; D possibly corresponds to TRBD2 (6 bases). The sequence came from a male patient under 18 who had a stem cell transplant for acute myeloid leukemia, so the T cells may come from the graft donor. The CDR3 region is CASCVGGRIETQYF. For the CDR3, the DNA is TGTGCCAGCTGCGTCGGGGGAAGAATAGAGACCCAGTACTTC. The full variable domain, with the rest looked up from reference TRBV7-9 and TRBJ2-5, is DTGVSQNPRHKITKRGQNVTFRCDPISEHNRLYWYRQTLGQGPEFLTYFQNEAQLEKSRLLSDRFSAERPKGSFSTLEIQRTEQGDSAMYLCASCVGGRIETQYFGPGTRLLVL.